These T cell receptor beta chains were read from a single sample in a study of response to subunit inactivated influenza vaccine. One entry per CDR3 protein results from TCRdb running MiXCR on the RT-PCR reads. The data show about half a million distinct CDR3 sequences, 11% seen once. The material was PBMCs from blood, obtained roughly 47 days after vaccination. Receptors were obtained from a man in his forties or fifties who received an inactivated influenza vaccine. Each CDR3 is given with its conserved first and last residue. Each record gives: V gene, D gene, clone size, J gene, CDR3 protein, CDR3 DNA. The D gene is left open where the match is weak. Clone size appears in some rows only: once, few, many, or a class for an expanded clone.

TRBV20-1	.	few	TRBJ2-2	CSARDRAESNTGELFF	TGCAGTGCTAGAGATAGGGCGGAGTCGAACACCGGGGAGCTGTTTTTT
TRBV20-1	TRBD2	few	TRBJ2-7	CSATGLAGGERSYEQYF	TGCAGTGCTACTGGACTAGCGGGAGGGGAAAGGTCCTACGAGCAGTACTTC
TRBV27	TRBD1	many	TRBJ2-7	CASSLFQGADEQYF	TGTGCCAGCAGTTTATTCCAGGGGGCCGACGAGCAGTACTTC
TRBV6-5	.	many	TRBJ2-5	CASSYSGETQYF	TGTGCCAGCAGTTACTCGGGGGAGACCCAGTACTTC
TRBV6-2/TRBV6-3	.	.	TRBJ2-5	CASSYWVQETQYF	TGTGCCAGCAGTTACTGGGTCCAAGAGACCCAGTACTTC
TRBV4-2	TRBD2	.	TRBJ2-3	CASSQDPGTSGWDTQYF	TGTGCCAGCAGCCAAGATCCCGGGACTAGCGGTTGGGATACGCAGTATTTT
TRBV5-1	TRBD2	many	TRBJ2-5	CASSPSGGISQYF	TGCGCCAGCAGCCCTAGCGGGGGGATCAGCCAGTACTTC
TRBV20-1	.	few	TRBJ1-2	CSARVGGGYGYTF	TGCAGTGCTAGAGTCGGGGGGGGCTATGGCTACACCTTC
TRBV12-3/TRBV12-4	.	few	TRBJ1-6	CASTKNGGGSTSPLHF	TGTGCCAGCACCAAAAACGGGGGGGGTTCGACCTCACCCCTCCACTTT
TRBV5-1	.	many	TRBJ2-7	CASRWDLPGEQYF	TGCGCCAGCAGATGGGACCTACCCGGCGAGCAGTACTTC
TRBV24-1	.	few	TRBJ2-1	CATSDSGGQFF	TGTGCCACCAGTGATTCCGGGGGGCAGTTCTTC
TRBV27	.	few	TRBJ2-7	CASSLGAGNSYEQYF	TGTGCCAGCAGTTTAGGGGCAGGGAACTCCTACGAGCAGTACTTC
TRBV5-1	.	.	TRBJ1-1	CASSSRPGGAFF	TGCGCCAGCAGCTCCAGACCAGGTGGAGCTTTCTTT
TRBV11-2	TRBD1	few	TRBJ2-5	CASSFSDRGRETQYF	TGTGCCAGCAGCTTCAGCGACAGGGGGCGGGAGACCCAGTACTTC
TRBV9	TRBD2	.	TRBJ2-3	CASSETSGVYTDTQYF	TGTGCCAGCAGCGAAACTAGCGGGGTTTACACAGATACGCAGTATTTT
TRBV18	TRBD1	few	TRBJ2-2	CASSPSGTGNTGELFF	TGTGCCAGCTCACCTTCCGGGACAGGGAACACCGGGGAGCTGTTTTTT
TRBV15	.	.	TRBJ2-3	CATSRVQPRDTQYF	TGTGCCACCAGCAGAGTCCAACCTAGGGATACGCAGTATTTT
TRBV27	.	few	TRBJ1-1	CASSSVKRPPGVGGTEAFF	TGTGCCAGCAGTTCGGTAAAGCGCCCTCCCGGTGTAGGTGGCACTGAAGCTTTCTTT
TRBV20-1	.	.	TRBJ2-7	CSAPGRGPYEQYF	TGCAGTGCTCCGGGACGGGGACCCTACGAGCAGTACTTC
TRBV5-5	.	few	TRBJ2-5	CASSLYRQSILGETQYF	TGTGCCAGCAGCTTGTACAGACAGTCCATCCTCGGGGAGACCCAGTACTTC
TRBV27	.	few	TRBJ1-5	CASSALWTENQPQHF	TGTGCCAGCAGCGCCCTATGGACAGAGAATCAGCCCCAGCATTTT
TRBV12-3/TRBV12-4	.	many	TRBJ1-5	CASRLGNQPQHF	TGTGCCAGCAGGCTGGGCAATCAGCCCCAGCATTTT
TRBV5-1	.	few	TRBJ1-1	CASSPEVQPNTEAFF	TGCGCCAGCAGCCCGGAGGTACAGCCCAACACTGAAGCTTTCTTT
TRBV7-2	TRBD2	few	TRBJ2-3	CASSLATSSVDTQYF	TGTGCCAGCAGCTTAGCGACTAGCAGCGTAGATACGCAGTATTTT
TRBV3-1	.	few	TRBJ1-4	CASSSTVGEKLFF	TGTGCCAGCAGCTCCACCGTGGGTGAAAAACTGTTTTTT
TRBV5-1	.	few	TRBJ1-5	CASSWGPGSGPQHF	TGCGCCAGCAGCTGGGGACCCGGCAGTGGGCCCCAGCATTTT
TRBV4-1	.	few	TRBJ2-7	CASSQSGMITYEQYF	TGCGCCAGCAGCCAATCGGGCATGATAACCTACGAGCAGTACTTC
TRBV7-2	TRBD2	many	TRBJ2-1	CASRTGTSGYNEQFF	TGTGCCAGCAGAACCGGGACTAGCGGTTACAATGAGCAGTTCTTC
TRBV12-3/TRBV12-4	.	many	TRBJ2-1	CASRPGGGSYNEQFF	TGTGCCAGCAGGCCAGGCGGCGGCTCCTACAATGAGCAGTTCTTC
TRBV6-2/TRBV6-3	.	few	TRBJ2-1	CASSLTASSYNEQFF	TGTGCCAGCAGCCTAACAGCTAGCTCCTACAATGAGCAGTTCTTC
TRBV11-2	.	.	TRBJ2-1	CASSLDLASNEQFF	TGTGCCAGCAGCTTAGATCTGGCTAGCAATGAGCAGTTCTTC